Below are 10 T cell receptor beta chains sequenced from a single sample in a study of tumor-infiltrating lymphocytes in primary liver carcinoma. A primer in the constant region served to generate TCR beta cDNA from roughly 520 ng of total RNA. Slightly modified ARM-PCR with three nested multiplex PCR rounds yielded TCR beta libraries. With TRBV1-TRBV30 forward primers and a C-beta reverse primer, the first two PCR rounds were run for about 10 cycles each. Via MiXCR, TCRdb re-called the multiplex PCR reads, giving one row per CDR3 protein. Of some 87,000 distinct CDR3 sequences in the sample, about 73% were seen once. Unsorted bulk tissue (roughly 19-30 mg) underwent RNA and DNA co-extraction. The source material was tumor-adjacent normal liver tissue. The source of these receptors is a man aged 35 to 55 with primary liver carcinoma and hepatitis B virus infection.

Ten or more counts support this clonotype. The chain links TRBV28 to TRBJ1-5; D unclear. CDR3 length equals 13 residues. Germline assignment: CDR1 MDHEN and CDR2 SYDVKM. V lost 6 bases, J lost 9 bases, and 15 bases lay in between. The CDR3 DNA reads TGTGCCAGCAGAGGTAAAGGAGCCCTGCCCCAGCATTTT. It yields the protein CASRGKGALPQHF.

In regard to this clonotype: The junction departs from germline at one end; a sequencing error may be responsible. V usage is TRBV29-1 and J usage is TRBJ2-1, with TRBD1 matching over 9 bases. The CDR3 is 14 residues long. CDR1 is SQVTM, CDR2 ANQGSEA, per germline. The CDR3, as DNA: TGCAGAGCTCTGAGGGGGACAGGGAACAATGAGCAGATCTTC. Translated: CRALRGTGNNEQIF.

Points on this clonotype: Relative to the germline gene, one junction end is altered; a read error may explain this. In nucleotides, the CDR3 is TGTGCCATCAGCTCTAACAGGGCAGGGGAGCACTACTTC. Amino acids: CAISSNRAGEHYF. V gene TRBV11-2 combines with J gene TRBJ2-7, with D possibly TRBD1 on 6 matching bases. The length of the CDR3 is 13 residues. The germline V gene encodes CDR1 SGHAT and CDR2 FQNNGV.

This clonotype was observed at least ten times. V is TRBV11-2 and J is TRBJ2-1; TRBD1 aligns across 8 bases. The germline CDR1 and CDR2 sequences are SGHAT and FQNNGV. V lost 3 bases, J lost 8 bases, and 9 bases stayed unmatched. This CDR3 is built from 15 residues. CDR3: CASSFGQGGIDEQFF. The CDR3 nucleotides read TGTGCCAGCAGCTTCGGACAGGGAGGTATAGATGAGCAGTTCTTC.

For this clonotype: Sequence at one end of the junction differs from germline and may be a read error. V is TRBV11-2 and J is TRBJ1-6; possible D gene TRBD1, 6 bases. The CDR3 has 12 amino acids. From germline, CDR1 is SGHAT and CDR2 FQNNGV. The CDR3 coding sequence is TGTGCAAGCAGCTCGACAGGCCCCCGCCTCTACTTT. As protein: CASSSTGPRLYF.

In regard to this clonotype: The final CDR3 position lacks the conserved phenylalanine or tryptophan, pointing to a likely read error. V is TRBV6-5 and J is TRBJ2-1, with a weak D call TRBD1 (6 bases). The CDR3 totals 18 residues. CDR1 and CDR2 from the germline V gene are MNHEY and SVGAGI. V dropped 8 bases and J dropped 9 bases, with 32 bases sitting between them. CDR3: CASCKVSPGAGVYFEQFL. The CDR3 DNA is TGTGCCAGCTGCAAAGTTAGCCCAGGGGCAGGGGTTTATTTTGAGCAGTTCCTC.

Concerning this clonotype: Because it lacks the conserved phenylalanine or tryptophan at the end, this CDR3 is likely a read error. The chain employs TRBV5-1 and TRBJ2-5, with no clear D. CDR1 SGHRS and CDR2 YFSETQ come from the germline V gene. V was cut by 0 bases and J by 2 bases, with 5 bases left in between. CDR3 length: 13 amino acids. The CDR3 DNA follows: TGCGCCAGCAGCTTGGAACAGCAAGAGACCCAGTACTTA. This translates into CASSLEQQETQYL.

For this clonotype: A much larger clonotype is one base distant, so this may be a read error. V and J are TRBV6-1 and TRBJ2-7; 9 nucleotides align to TRBD1. The CDR3 length is 15 residues. Germline lookup yields CDR1 MNHNS and CDR2 SASEGT. The CDR3 nucleotides read TGTGCCTGCAGTATAGTGGGGACAGGGTTCGGCGAGCAGTACTTC. The encoded protein is CACSIVGTGFGEQYF.

With regard to this clonotype: This may stem from a read error, because a much larger clone lies one nucleotide away. The chain links TRBV12-3 or TRBV12-4 to TRBJ2-7; a possible D gene is TRBD2 (5 bases). This CDR3 is 13 amino acids long. The CDR3, as DNA: TGTGCCAGGAGTTTTGAAGCGGCCTACGAGCAGTACTTC. Its protein is CARSFEAAYEQYF.

At least ten counts were recorded for this clonotype. This chain connects TRBV10-3 to TRBJ2-7, with TRBD2 matching 8 bases. V trimming: 3 bases; J trimming: 7 bases; junction bases outside the gene matches: 8. The germline V gene has CDR1 ENHRY and CDR2 SYGVKD. This CDR3 spans 14 amino acids. CDR3 protein: CAISDTGLVREQYF. The CDR3 DNA follows: TGTGCCATCAGTGATACGGGACTAGTAAGGGAGCAGTACTTC.